The rows below give T cell receptor beta chains drawn from one sample of a study of cytomegalovirus exposure and HLA in healthy donors. TCRdb keeps only in-frame clones here, not all; method: immunoSEQ multiplex PCR. The profile shows 110,000 to 150,000 clones, 70% to 85% of them singletons. The specimen sequenced was PBMCs. The receptor source for this set is a woman aged 40 to 50 in good health and CMV-seronegative. Both conserved end residues are part of each CDR3. The D gene is left open where the match is weak. The size field is filled for only some rows; it gives once, few, many or a size class.

>TRBJ2-3|TRBV11-2|TRBD2|.
TGTGCCAGCAGCTTCTTCTTTGTGACTAGCGGACATAGCACAGATACGCAGTATTTT
CASSFFFVTSGHSTDTQYF
>TRBJ1-2|TRBV11-2|.|.
TGTGCCAGCAGCTTAGATCCCAGGGTGCAATCTAACTATGGCTACACCTTC
CASSLDPRVQSNYGYTF
>TRBJ2-7|TRBV11-2|.|.
TGTGCCAGCAGCTTAGCGGGACACCTCTCCTACGAGCAGTACTTC
CASSLAGHLSYEQYF
>TRBJ1-2|TRBV6-5|TRBD1|.
TGTGCCAGCAGTTCGACAGGGAGCAACCCTTACACCTTC
CASSSTGSNPYTF
>TRBJ2-2|TRBV7-6|TRBD1|few
TGTGCCAGCAGCTTAAAGCGACAGGGAGACGGGGAGCTGTTTTTT
CASSLKRQGDGELFF
>TRBJ2-1|TRBV27|.|.
TGTGCCAGCAGTTTATCCCGGGGATACAATGAGCAGTTCTTC
CASSLSRGYNEQFF
>TRBJ1-5|TRBV19|TRBD1|.
TGTGCCAGTAGCACAGGGGGAGGTTTCAATCAGCCCCAGCATTTT
CASSTGGGFNQPQHF
>TRBJ2-7|TRBV6-6|TRBD1|.
TGTGCCAGCAGTCCGAGACAGGGGGCGGCCTACGAGCAGTACTTC
CASSPRQGAAYEQYF
>TRBJ1-2|TRBV7-9|.|.
TGTGCCAGCAGCCCCCCGGAGGGCTATGGCTACACCTTC
CASSPPEGYGYTF
>TRBJ2-1|TRBV5-6|TRBD2|few
TGTGCCAGCAGAACACTGAGCGGGAGAAACTCCTACAATGAGCAGTTCTTC
CASRTLSGRNSYNEQFF
>TRBJ2-7|TRBV5-1|TRBD1|.
TGCGCCAGCAGCTTGGTGGACAGGGCTTACGAGCAGTACTTC
CASSLVDRAYEQYF
>TRBJ1-4|TRBV5-4|TRBD1|.
TGTGCCAGCAGCTTGCTGACAGGGTACGGTGAAAAACTGTTTTTT
CASSLLTGYGEKLFF
>TRBJ2-3|TRBV9|TRBD1|.
TGTGCCAGCAGCGTAGCCGGACAGGGGGTTTCAGATACGCAGTATTTT
CASSVAGQGVSDTQYF
>TRBJ2-2|TRBV7-2|.|.
TGTGCCAGCAGCTTAATCGAATTCTGGGGCAATAGTCTGTTTTTT
CASSLIEFWGNSLFF
>TRBJ1-1|TRBV7-3|.|few
TGTGCCAGCAGCTTAATGGGTAGCAACACTGAAGCTTTCTTT
CASSLMGSNTEAFF
>TRBJ2-7|TRBV7-9|TRBD1|few
TGTGCCAGTGGACAGGGTACCTACGAGCAGTACTTC
CASGQGTYEQYF
>TRBJ2-5|TRBV7-2|.|.
TGTGCCAGCAGCCAAGACGGGGTGACCCAGTACTTC
CASSQDGVTQYF
>TRBJ2-7|TRBV19|.|.
TGTGCCAGTAGTATCGTAGGGGCGGGGGAGCAGTACTTC
CASSIVGAGEQYF
>TRBJ2-7|TRBV10-2|TRBD2|.
TGCGCCAGCTCTAGCGGGGGCTACGAGCAGTACTTC
CASSSGGYEQYF
>TRBJ2-1|TRBV7-9|TRBD1|once
TGTGCCAGCAGCTCACAGGGGTCATACAATGAGCAGTTCTTC
CASSSQGSYNEQFF
>TRBJ2-2|TRBV4-1|.|.
TGCGCCAGCAGCCAAGTTGGGCCTTACACCGGGGAGCTGTTTTTT
CASSQVGPYTGELFF
>TRBJ1-4|TRBV2|.|.
TGTGCCAGCAGGAGGCTAAATGAAAAACTGTTTTTT
CASRRLNEKLFF
>TRBJ2-1|TRBV29-1|.|.
TGCAGCGTTCCAGGGAATAATGAGCAGTTCTTC
CSVPGNNEQFF
>TRBJ1-3|TRBV6-5|.|.
TGTGCCAGCAGAACGGTATTCTCTGGAAACACCATATATTTT
CASRTVFSGNTIYF
>TRBJ1-2|TRBV19|TRBD1|.
TGTGCCAGTAGTACGCGCGGACAGGGCATTAACTATGGCTACACCTTC
CASSTRGQGINYGYTF
>TRBJ2-7|TRBV25-1|.|.
TGTGCCAGCAGGACTGACAGGTCGGGGTCCTGGCAGTACTTC
CASRTDRSGSWQYF
>TRBJ2-7|TRBV28|TRBD1|.
TGTGCCAGCAGTTTATATACAGGGGCGTCGTACGAGCAGTACTTC
CASSLYTGASYEQYF
>TRBJ1-5|TRBV5-1|TRBD1|.
TGCGCCAGCAGCTTGGGGGGGTCAGGGGGTATGTCTCAGCCCCAGCATTTT
CASSLGGSGGMSQPQHF
>TRBJ2-5|TRBV7-9|TRBD1|.
TGTGCCAGCAGCGCGAGGGACAGGGGACGAGGAATTCAAGAGACCCAGTACTTC
CASSARDRGRGIQETQYF
>TRBJ2-5|TRBV5-1|TRBD2|.
TGCGCCAGCAGCCCCTTGACTAGCGGGTTTAAAGAGACCCAGTACTTC
CASSPLTSGFKETQYF
>TRBJ2-2|TRBV4-2|.|.
TGTGCCAGCAGCCAAGATTATCGGGGAACCGGGGAGCTGTTTTTT
CASSQDYRGTGELFF
>TRBJ1-1|TRBV10-3|.|.
TGTGCCATCAGTGAGTTAGCCGGGAACACTGAAGCTTTCTTT
CAISELAGNTEAFF
>TRBJ2-5|TRBV4-3|TRBD2|.
TGCGCCAGCAGCCAGGGAGGGTACCTCCAAGAGACCCAGTACTTC
CASSQGGYLQETQYF
>TRBJ1-2|TRBV7-8|TRBD1|.
TGTGCCAGCAGCCGTGGACAGGGGAACTATGGCTACACCTTC
CASSRGQGNYGYTF
>TRBJ1-5|TRBV7-2|.|.
TGTGCCAGCAGCCCTCAGAGGAACCAGCCCCAGCATTTT
CASSPQRNQPQHF
>TRBJ2-1|TRBV7-9|TRBD2|.
TGTGCCAGCAGCTTATCTAGCGGGAGTATTGAGCAGTTCTTC
CASSLSSGSIEQFF
>TRBJ2-2|TRBV7-2|TRBD1|once
TGTGCCAGCCGCTTAGTAGGCAGGGGGAGAGCCGGGGAGCTGTTTTTT
CASRLVGRGRAGELFF
>TRBJ2-2|TRBV5-6|.|once
TGTGCCAGCAGCCCCCGACTTATTTCAAGGGGGGAGCTGTTTTTT
CASSPRLISRGELFF
>TRBJ2-6|TRBV7-7|.|.
TGTGCTAGCAGCTTAGCATCCAACTACGGACATGCAGCCCCCGATAGGGCCAACGTCCTGACTTTC
CASSLASNYGHAAPDRANVLTF
>TRBJ2-7|TRBV19|.|.
TGTGCCAGTAGTATGTCTAGCGCAAGCTACGAGCAGTACTTC
CASSMSSASYEQYF
>TRBJ2-5|TRBV5-4|.|once
TGTGCCACGTCTAGCCTAGCCACGGAGGGAGAGACCCAGTACTTC
CATSSLATEGETQYF